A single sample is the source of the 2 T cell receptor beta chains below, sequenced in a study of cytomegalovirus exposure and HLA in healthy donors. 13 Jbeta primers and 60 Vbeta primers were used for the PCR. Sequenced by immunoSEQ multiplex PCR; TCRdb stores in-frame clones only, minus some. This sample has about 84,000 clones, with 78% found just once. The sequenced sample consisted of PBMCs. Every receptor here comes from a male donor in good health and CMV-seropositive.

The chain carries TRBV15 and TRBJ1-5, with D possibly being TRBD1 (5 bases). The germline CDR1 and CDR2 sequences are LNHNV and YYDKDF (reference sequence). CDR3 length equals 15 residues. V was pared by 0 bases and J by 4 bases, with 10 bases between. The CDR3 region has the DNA TGTGCCACCAGCAGAGATGATCGGGGGAATCAGCCCCAGCATTTT. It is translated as CATSRDDRGNQPQHF.

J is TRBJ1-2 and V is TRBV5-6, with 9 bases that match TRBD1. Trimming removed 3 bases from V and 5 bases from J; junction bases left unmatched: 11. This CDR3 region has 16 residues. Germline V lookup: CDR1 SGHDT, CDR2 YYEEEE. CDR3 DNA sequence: TGTGCCAGCAGCTCCCGGGACAGGGCCCTCCCGTATGGCTACACCTTC. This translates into CASSSRDRALPYGYTF.